These 5 T cell receptor beta chains were sequenced from one sample in a study of immune heterogeneity within non-small cell lung tumors. Multiplex PCR with 32 V and 13 J primers amplified TCR beta CDR3. Each CDR3 protein gets one entry after TCRdb re-called the multiplex PCR reads with MiXCR. Of several thousand distinct CDR3 sequences listed, approximately 51% were seen once; the top ten hold 10% to 11%. Bulk tumor genomic DNA, around 590 ng per sample, was used as template. Biopsies that were spaced far apart were taken, several per primary tumor, during surgery. It was patients with untreated, newly diagnosed non-small cell lung cancer who underwent curative surgery. Sequences were obtained from lung tumor tissue. These receptors all come from a man in his 70s with non-small cell lung cancer.

V and J are TRBV7-9 and TRBJ2-7; the match to TRBD1 covers 12 bases. Germline V gives CDR1 SEHNR, CDR2 FQNEAQ (reference sequence). V shed 6 bases, J shed 7 bases, and the junction held 7 bases outside the gene matches. There are 14 residues in the CDR3. CDR3 nucleotides: TGTGCCAGCAGAAAGGGACAGGGGGCTAAAGAGCAGTACTTC. It codes for CASRKGQGAKEQYF.

The chain carries TRBV20-1 and TRBJ1-1; 7 nucleotides match TRBD1. The CDR3 length is 14 residues. V trimming: 5 bases; J trimming: 4 bases; junction bases outside the gene matches: 10. The germline V gene has CDR1 DFQATT and CDR2 SNEGSKA (reference sequence). CDR3 DNA sequence: TGCAGTGCTGAAGTGACAGGGTATGGCACTGAAGCTTTCTTT. Its protein is CSAEVTGYGTEAFF.

The chain employs TRBV9 and TRBJ2-3; 10 bases agree with TRBD2. V lost 2 bases, J lost 2 bases, and 2 bases stayed unmatched. Looked up from germline, CDR1 is SGDLS and CDR2 is YYNGEE. The CDR3 is 15 amino acids. The CDR3 nucleotides read TGTGCCAGCAGCGTCCTAGCGGGAGTCACAGATACGCAGTATTTT. Translation: CASSVLAGVTDTQYF. The full variable domain, with the rest looked up from reference TRBV9 and TRBJ2-3, is DSGVTQTPKHLITATGQRVTLRCSPRSGDLSVYWYQQSLDQGLQFLIQYYNGEERAKGNILERFSAQQFPDLHSELNLSSLELGDSALYFCASSVLAGVTDTQYFGPGTRLTVL.

The rearrangement links TRBV15 to TRBJ2-7, with a tentative D call TRBD2 (5 bases). The CDR3 is made up of 14 amino acids. The germline V and J ends were trimmed by 3 bases and 3 bases, with 12 bases remaining between them. Germline CDR1 is LNHNV and CDR2 is YYDKDF (reference sequence). DNA for the CDR3: TGTGCCACCAGCAGGCGAGGGCAGGACTACGAGCAGTACTTC. Encoded protein: CATSRRGQDYEQYF.

The V gene is TRBV7-2, the J gene TRBJ2-7, with 8 bases aligning to TRBD1. The CDR3 spans 15 residues. CDR1 is SGHTA, CDR2 FQGNSA, per germline. The V segment lost 3 bases and the J segment 2 bases; nucleotides outside the gene matches: 6. This CDR3 is CASSLMDRVPYEQYF. CDR3 DNA: TGTGCCAGCAGCTTGATGGACAGGGTCCCCTACGAGCAGTACTTC.